A selection of T cell receptor beta chains follows, all from one sample in a study of technical replicates of blood from a few donors. Here immunoSEQ multiplex PCR was the method, and the copy in TCRdb shows in-frame clones only, minus some. Here the sample spans tens of thousands of clones, 95% to 98% being singletons. Sequencing was performed on T cells isolated from PBMCs. The receptors were sampled from a human donor in good health. Both conserved end residues are part of each CDR3. Fields, in order: J gene, V gene, clone size, D gene, CDR3 protein, CDR3 DNA. A D gene is named only where the DNA matches it firmly. Clone size appears in some rows only: once, few, many, or a class for an expanded clone.

J: TRBJ1-5
V: TRBV19
size: .
D: TRBD1
CDR3: CASSWDSNPYQPQHF
DNA: TGTGCCAGTAGCTGGGACAGTAATCCATATCAGCCCCAGCATTTT

J: TRBJ1-4
V: TRBV7-9
size: .
D: .
CDR3: CASSYRVASTNEKLFF
DNA: TGTGCCAGCAGTTACAGGGTAGCTTCGACTAATGAAAAACTGTTTTTT

J: TRBJ1-2
V: TRBV19
size: .
D: .
CDR3: CASRTDTYYGYTF
DNA: TGTGCCAGTAGAACGGACACTTACTATGGCTACACCTTC

J: TRBJ2-1
V: TRBV19
size: .
D: .
CDR3: CASSRRGGNEQFF
DNA: TGTGCCAGTAGTCGGAGAGGGGGCAATGAGCAGTTCTTC

J: TRBJ2-3
V: TRBV6-1
size: .
D: .
CDR3: CASSPQGYSTDTQYF
DNA: TGTGCCAGCAGTCCTCAGGGGTATTCCACAGATACGCAGTATTTT

J: TRBJ2-7
V: TRBV5-1
size: .
D: TRBD2
CDR3: CASSKKSLSGRALGQYF
DNA: TGCGCCAGCAGCAAAAAATCCCTTAGCGGGAGGGCCCTCGGGCAGTACTTC

J: TRBJ1-4
V: TRBV2
size: .
D: .
CDR3: CASGGWGNEKLFF
DNA: TGTGCCAGCGGCGGGTGGGGAAATGAAAAACTGTTTTTT

J: TRBJ2-1
V: TRBV25-1
size: .
D: .
CDR3: CASSGSGTVSWNEQFF
DNA: TGTGCCAGCAGTGGATCCGGGACTGTGAGTTGGAATGAGCAGTTCTTC

J: TRBJ1-2
V: TRBV6-5
size: .
D: TRBD1
CDR3: CASRLPGQGNGYTF
DNA: TGTGCCAGCAGGCTCCCGGGACAGGGGAACGGCTACACCTTC

J: TRBJ2-7
V: TRBV15
size: .
D: TRBD1
CDR3: CATRRLGQGADEQYF
DNA: TGTGCCACTAGACGCCTAGGGCAGGGGGCCGACGAGCAGTACTTC

J: TRBJ2-7
V: TRBV7-6
size: .
D: TRBD2
CDR3: CASSPQGLAGAYEQYF
DNA: TGTGCCAGCAGTCCCCAGGGACTAGCGGGGGCCTACGAGCAGTACTTC

J: TRBJ2-2
V: TRBV9
size: .
D: TRBD2
CDR3: CASSAGLAGGTGELFF
DNA: TGTGCCAGCAGCGCCGGACTAGCGGGGGGCACCGGGGAGCTGTTTTTT

J: TRBJ2-5
V: TRBV5-4
size: .
D: .
CDR3: CASRSSRILETQYF
DNA: TGTGCCAGCAGATCCTCCAGGATATTAGAGACCCAGTACTTC

J: TRBJ2-7
V: TRBV12-5
size: .
D: .
CDR3: CASGRNRDEQYF
DNA: TGTGCTAGTGGACGGAACAGGGACGAGCAGTACTTC

J: TRBJ2-7
V: TRBV4-2
size: .
D: .
CDR3: CASSPYEIQGSLIPLNYEQYF
DNA: TGTGCCAGCAGCCCCTACGAAATACAGGGTTCTTTGATCCCTCTAAACTACGAGCAGTACTTC

J: TRBJ2-3
V: TRBV5-1
size: .
D: .
CDR3: CASSLGGTSTDTQYF
DNA: TGCGCCAGCAGCTTGGGAGGGACTAGCACAGATACGCAGTATTTT

J: TRBJ1-4
V: TRBV5-1
size: once
D: .
CDR3: CASSFVQGSHEKLFF
DNA: TGCGCCAGCAGCTTCGTACAGGGTTCTCATGAAAAACTGTTTTTT

J: TRBJ2-2
V: TRBV7-2
size: once
D: .
CDR3: CASSYGQYTGELFF
DNA: TGTGCCAGCAGCTACGGACAGTACACCGGGGAGCTGTTTTTT

J: TRBJ2-2
V: TRBV19
size: few
D: .
CDR3: CASSTEQGESGELFF
DNA: TGTGCCAGTAGTACGGAACAGGGAGAAAGCGGGGAGCTGTTTTTT

J: TRBJ2-3
V: TRBV6-5
size: .
D: TRBD2
CDR3: CASLRLAGDTDTQYF
DNA: TGTGCCAGCCTTCGGCTAGCGGGAGACACAGATACGCAGTATTTT

J: TRBJ2-7
V: TRBV25-1
size: .
D: TRBD1
CDR3: CASSNLGQNFYEQYF
DNA: TGTGCCAGCAGTAACCTGGGACAGAATTTCTACGAGCAGTACTTC

J: TRBJ2-3
V: TRBV6-1
size: .
D: TRBD2
CDR3: CASRIAGTDTQYF
DNA: TGTGCCAGCAGAATAGCGGGAACAGATACGCAGTATTTT

J: TRBJ2-6
V: TRBV29-1
size: once
D: TRBD1
CDR3: CSVEDQGTGGVMGANVLTF
DNA: TGCAGCGTTGAAGATCAAGGGACAGGGGGCGTAATGGGGGCCAACGTCCTGACTTTC

J: TRBJ1-2
V: TRBV6-5
size: .
D: TRBD1
CDR3: CASSFDRVSYGYTF
DNA: TGTGCCAGCAGTTTTGACAGGGTCAGCTATGGCTACACCTTC

J: TRBJ1-1
V: TRBV4-2
size: .
D: .
CDR3: CASSGIGDTEAFF
DNA: TGTGCCAGCTCAGGGATTGGGGACACTGAAGCTTTCTTT

J: TRBJ1-4
V: TRBV27
size: .
D: .
CDR3: CASSLAGDEKLFF
DNA: TGTGCCAGCAGTTTAGCAGGGGATGAAAAACTGTTTTTT

J: TRBJ2-7
V: TRBV9
size: once
D: .
CDR3: CASSISGSTYEQYF
DNA: TGTGCCAGCAGCATTAGCGGTTCCACCTACGAGCAGTACTTC

J: TRBJ1-2
V: TRBV5-1
size: .
D: TRBD1
CDR3: CASSLGQVSNYGYTF
DNA: TGCGCCAGCAGCTTAGGACAGGTTTCTAACTATGGCTACACCTTC

J: TRBJ2-1
V: TRBV9
size: .
D: TRBD2
CDR3: CASTPASGSYEQFF
DNA: TGTGCCAGCACCCCCGCTAGCGGGAGCTATGAGCAGTTCTTC

J: TRBJ1-4
V: TRBV6-5
size: .
D: .
CDR3: CASSYRDTRNEKLFF
DNA: TGTGCCAGCAGTTACCGGGACACCCGTAATGAAAAACTGTTTTTT

J: TRBJ1-1
V: TRBV6-1
size: .
D: .
CDR3: CASSETAATEAFF
DNA: TGTGCCAGCAGTGAAACTGCGGCCACTGAAGCTTTCTTT

J: TRBJ1-3
V: TRBV6-5
size: .
D: TRBD1
CDR3: CASSSLTGGGGNTIYF
DNA: TGTGCCAGCAGTTCCTTGACAGGGGGCGGTGGAAACACCATATATTTT

J: TRBJ2-1
V: TRBV7-2
size: .
D: TRBD1
CDR3: CASRKPGQAYNEQFF
DNA: TGTGCCAGCAGGAAACCGGGACAGGCCTACAATGAGCAGTTCTTC

J: TRBJ1-2
V: TRBV11-2
size: few
D: .
CDR3: CASRSGGNYGYTF
DNA: TGTGCCAGCAGATCTGGGGGGAACTATGGCTACACCTTC

J: TRBJ1-5
V: TRBV18
size: .
D: .
CDR3: CASSPPSGDSNQPQHF
DNA: TGTGCCAGCTCACCACCATCGGGGGACAGCAATCAGCCCCAGCATTTT